This T cell receptor (beta chain) was obtained from a study of blood T cell repertoires in COVID-19. At the level of the study: Material from acute and convalescent COVID-19 was sourced from the United States, Italy and Spain. PBMCs, B-cell-depleted T cells, or T cells were the source of the cDNA or gDNA that made up the material.

Germline loops: CDR1 MNHEY, CDR2 SMNVEV (reference sequence). The germline V and J ends were trimmed by 5 bases and 3 bases, with 16 bases remaining between them. This CDR3 spans 16 amino acids. Produced via immunoSEQ multiplex PCR; TCRdb's table is partial and in-frame only. Found here are a few hundred thousand clones, approximately 90% of them singletons; the top ten hold approximately 5.4%. Material for sequencing was PBMCs or T cells enriched from blood (not recorded which). This TCR was sampled from a woman aged 25 to 39 who had recovered from COVID-19. This chain links TRBV27 with TRBJ1-4; weak D call: TRBD1 (6 bases). CDR3 protein: CASSTRVGTPNEKLFF. The DNA of the CDR3 is TGTGCCAGCAGTACCAGGGTAGGGACACCTAATGAAAAACTGTTTTTT.